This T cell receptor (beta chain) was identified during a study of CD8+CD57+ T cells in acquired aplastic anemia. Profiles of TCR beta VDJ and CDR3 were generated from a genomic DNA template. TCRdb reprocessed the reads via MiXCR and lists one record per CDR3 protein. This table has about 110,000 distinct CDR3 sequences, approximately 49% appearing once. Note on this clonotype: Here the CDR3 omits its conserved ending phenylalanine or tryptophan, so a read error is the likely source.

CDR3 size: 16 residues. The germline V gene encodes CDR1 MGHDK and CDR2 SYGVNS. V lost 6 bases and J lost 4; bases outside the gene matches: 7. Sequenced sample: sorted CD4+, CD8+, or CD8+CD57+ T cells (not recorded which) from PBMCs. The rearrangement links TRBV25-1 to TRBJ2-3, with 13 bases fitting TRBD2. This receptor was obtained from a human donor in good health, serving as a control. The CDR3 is CASSQTSGGVADTQYS. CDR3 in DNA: TGTGCCAGCAGCCAAACTAGCGGGGGGGTTGCAGATACGCAGTATTCT.